This T cell receptor (beta chain) is from a study of blood T cell repertoires in COVID-19. At the level of the study: Samples came from the United States, Italy and Spain, spanning acute and convalescent COVID-19.

This clone was seen just once. The germline gives CDR1 MDHEN, CDR2 SYDVKM. This CDR3 is 13 amino acids long. Trimming stripped 6 bases from V and 3 bases from J, with 12 bases between. Clones were sequenced by immunoSEQ multiplex PCR, and TCRdb holds only the in-frame ones, with some missing. The profile shows roughly 260,000 clones, over 75% of them singletons. The source material was peripheral blood. The receptor was derived from a woman in her forties or fifties with acute or convalescent COVID-19. V and J are TRBV28 and TRBJ2-7, with D tentatively TRBD1 (6 bases). Written as DNA, the CDR3 is TGTGCCAGCAGCGGGGACAATGGCTACGAGCAGTACTTC. This gives the protein CASSGDNGYEQYF. Combining the CDR3 with reference TRBV28 and TRBJ2-7 gives the whole variable domain DVKVTQSSRYLVKRTGEKVFLECVQDMDHENMFWYRQDPGLGLRLIYFSYDVKMKEKGDIPEGYSVSREKKERFSLILESASTNQTSMYLCASSGDNGYEQYFGPGTRLTVT.